What follows are 8 T cell receptor beta chains derived from one specimen sequenced in a study of shared clonotypes between healthy human individuals. Using immunoSEQ multiplex PCR, the repertoire was profiled, and TCRdb retains in-frame clones only, with some absent. The repertoire holds about 1.5 million clones, with roughly 96% as singletons. Sequencing was performed on naive CD4+ T cells sorted from blood. The subset denotes: CD45RA+ positively selected. These receptors originate from a man younger than 40 in good health.

The chain recombines TRBV12-5 with TRBJ2-5; tentatively, D is TRBD1 (5 bases). The CDR3 extends over 14 amino acids. CDR1 and CDR2 (germline): LGHNT, FRNRAP. V shed 5 bases and J shed 1 base, with 11 bases lying between them. CDR3 coding DNA: TGTGCTAGTGGTGGAGACAGCACCCAAGAGACCCAGTACTTC. Protein product: CASGGDSTQETQYF.

The chain recombines TRBV6-4 with TRBJ1-5; a weak D match, TRBD1 (6 bases). Germline lookup yields CDR1 MRHNA and CDR2 SNTAGT. The CDR3 consists of 17 residues. V lost 3 bases and J lost 3, with 18 bases in between. Written as DNA, the CDR3 is TGTGCCAGCAGTGAGGTTCGCGGACAGCGCCCCAATCAGCCCCAGCATTTT. Its translation is CASSEVRGQRPNQPQHF.

The gene calls are TRBV18 and TRBJ2-3, with 11 bases fitting TRBD2. From germline, CDR1 is KGHSH and CDR2 LQKENI. The V gene end was trimmed by 3 bases and the J gene end by 2 bases; junction bases not matched to a gene: 4. The CDR3 covers 16 residues. The CDR3 loop reads CASSPTSGTITDTQYF. Here the CDR3 DNA reads TGTGCCAGCTCACCGACTAGCGGGACTATCACAGATACGCAGTATTTT.

The chain carries TRBV29-1 and TRBJ2-1; D might be TRBD2 (5 bases). From germline, CDR1 is SQVTM and CDR2 ANQGSEA. Trimming left V 6 bases short and J 7 bases short, with 10 bases between. The CDR3 totals 11 residues. This CDR3 reads CSVRTRNEQFF. The CDR3 region has the DNA TGCAGCGTACGCACTAGAAATGAGCAGTTCTTC.

This clone showed up just once. The rearrangement uses TRBV28 and TRBJ2-1; D tentatively reads TRBD1 or TRBD2 (6 bases each). The V end was cut by 6 bases, the J end by 4 bases, with 13 bases between. Germline CDR1 is MDHEN and CDR2 is SYDVKM. This CDR3 spans 14 amino acids. The CDR3 loop reads CASRGAGSYNEQFF. DNA of the CDR3: TGTGCCAGCAGGGGGGCGGGATCGTACAATGAGCAGTTCTTC.

The gene calls are TRBV15 and TRBJ2-1; D ambiguous. The germline CDR1 and CDR2 sequences are LNHNV and YYDKDF (reference sequence). This CDR3 comprises 12 residues. V was trimmed by 0 bases and J by 13 bases, leaving 10 bases between them. CDR3 in amino acids: CATSRDRSLQFF. DNA of the CDR3: TGTGCCACCAGCAGAGATCGGAGTTTACAGTTCTTC.

The gene calls are TRBV21-1 and TRBJ1-5. TRBV21-1 is shown as a pseudogene. The CDR3 contains 16 residues. The CDR3 nucleotides read TGTGCCAGCAGCAAAGGGGCGGGAACCAGCAATCAGCCCCAGCATTTT. This gives the protein CASSKGAGTSNQPQHF.

This clone was observed a single time. The V gene is TRBV2, the J gene TRBJ2-7; 7 bases match TRBD1. The germline V gene encodes CDR1 SNHLY and CDR2 FYNNEI. V shed 10 bases, J shed 0 bases, and the junction held 3 bases outside the gene matches. This CDR3 contains 12 residues. CDR3 in DNA: TGTGCCATGACAGGGACCTCCTACGAGCAGTACTTC. Its translation is CAMTGTSYEQYF. Full variable domain (remainder filled in from reference TRBV2 and TRBJ2-7): EPEVTQTPSHQVTQMGQEVILRCVPISNHLYFYWYRQILGQKVEFLVSFYNNEISEKSEIFDDQFSVERPDGSNFTLKIRSTKLEDSAMYFCAMTGTSYEQYFGPGTRLTVT.